A single sample gave rise to the 27 T cell receptor beta chains below, sequenced in a study of shared clonotypes between healthy human individuals. Sequencing was performed with immunoSEQ multiplex PCR; in TCRdb, only in-frame clones are kept and a portion is missing. Of about 2.1 million clones listed, around 93% are singletons. Naivety among CD8 cells was defined by CD45RO negativity and positive CCR7 selection, thereby excluding terminally differentiated effector memory CD45RA+ cells. Sequencing was carried out using naive CD8+ T cells from PBMCs. The receptors shown here come from a young man in good health. Some clones in this sample may be carry-over from other donors' samples.

The chain links TRBV7-3 to TRBJ2-3; D might be TRBD1 (6 bases). V was cut by 0 bases and J by 2 bases, with 12 bases left in between. The CDR3 sequence is 16 residues long. Germline loops: CDR1 SGHTA, CDR2 FQGTGA. The CDR3 bases are TGTGCCAGCAGCTTAACGGGGGCGGGCGCCACAGATACGCAGTATTTT. Translated, it gives CASSLTGAGATDTQYF.

The chain has TRBV28 and TRBJ2-2, with 11 bases that match TRBD2. Germline V gene lookup returns CDR1 MDHEN and CDR2 SYDVKM. J was trimmed by 4 bases and V by 2 bases; bases with no gene match: 6. The CDR3 extends over 17 amino acids. The CDR3, as DNA: TGTGCCAGCAGTTTACTGACTAGCGGGATCGTCACCGGGGAGCTGTTTTTT. This translates into CASSLLTSGIVTGELFF.

For this clone: Compared with germline, one end of the junction differs, possibly owing to a read error. The gene calls are TRBV7-8 and TRBJ2-7; D gene unclear. In germline, CDR1 is SGHVS, CDR2 FQNEAQ. This CDR3 is 14 amino acids long. The CDR3 DNA reads TGTGCCAGCAGCTTAGTTGGAATGTCCTTCGAGCAGTACTTC. It yields the protein CASSLVGMSFEQYF.

This clone was seen once. Within the sample, other DNA sequences also encode this same CDR3. The rearrangement joins TRBV29-1 to TRBJ1-1, with a possible D match to TRBD1 (5 bases). V lost 4 bases and J 3 bases, leaving 9 bases between the germline ends. From germline, CDR1 is SQVTM and CDR2 ANQGSEA. This CDR3 contains 12 residues. CDR3 residues: CSVVGGDTEAFF. The CDR3 DNA sequence: TGCAGCGTTGTGGGGGGGGACACTGAAGCTTTCTTT.

The V gene is TRBV4-1, the J gene TRBJ1-6; possible D gene TRBD1, 6 bases. Germline-derived CDR1 and CDR2 are MGHRA and YSYEKL. The germline V and J ends were trimmed by 3 bases and 9 bases, with 18 bases remaining between them. CDR3 length equals 16 residues. CDR3 in amino acids: CASSQGGGTTLSPLHF. The CDR3 bases are TGCGCCAGCAGCCAGGGAGGGGGGACTACTCTTTCACCCCTCCACTTT.

The V and J genes are TRBV6-6 and TRBJ1-5, with 10 bases lining up with TRBD1. Germline-derived CDR1 and CDR2 are MNHNY and SVGAGI (reference sequence). V was pared by 6 bases and J by 5 bases, with 7 bases of the junction left unmatched. The CDR3 loop spans 15 amino acids. For the CDR3, the DNA is TGTGCCAGCAGGTTAGACAGGGGGCCGTATCAGCCCCAGCATTTT. Translating gives CASRLDRGPYQPQHF.

The count of this clone is one. The chain has TRBV5-6 and TRBJ2-7, with D possibly matching TRBD2 (6 bases). The germline V gene encodes CDR1 SGHDT and CDR2 YYEEEE. CDR3 length: 15 residues. With 3 bases removed from V and 3 bases from J, the gap between germline ends came to 16 bases. The CDR3 is CASSSQRGMDYEQYF. As DNA, the CDR3 is TGTGCCAGCAGCTCCCAACGCGGGATGGACTACGAGCAGTACTTC.

The chain couples TRBV7-9 to TRBJ1-2; TRBD1 matches at 8 bases. Germline values: CDR1 SEHNR, CDR2 FQNEAQ (reference sequence). Trimming cost V 11 bases and J 2 bases; bases outside gene matches: 10. The CDR3 extends over 14 amino acids. In nucleotides, the CDR3 is TGTGCCCTCAAGGGGGGACAGGAAAACTATGGCTACACCTTC. Translation gives CALKGGQENYGYTF.

The chain employs TRBV28 and TRBJ1-4; no clear D. Germline V gives CDR1 MDHEN, CDR2 SYDVKM. The V end lost 4 bases, the J end lost 8 bases, and 14 bases lay between the germline ends. CDR3 length: 14 residues. As DNA, the CDR3 is TGTGCCAGCAGTTCGACACAACAAGGGGAAAAACTGTTTTTT. It specifies CASSSTQQGEKLFF. Drawing the rest from reference TRBV28 and TRBJ1-4, the complete variable domain is DVKVTQSSRYLVKRTGEKVFLECVQDMDHENMFWYRQDPGLGLRLIYFSYDVKMKEKGDIPEGYSVSREKKERFSLILESASTNQTSMYLCASSSTQQGEKLFFGSGTQLSVL.

V gene TRBV4-3 combines with J gene TRBJ2-7; D uncertain. V dropped 0 bases and J dropped 1 base, with 10 bases sitting between them. Per the germline V gene, CDR1 is LGHNA and CDR2 is YSLEER. CDR3 length equals 15 residues. The CDR3 spells CASSQDHRSSYEQYF. CDR3 in DNA: TGCGCCAGCAGCCAAGATCATCGCAGTTCCTACGAGCAGTACTTC.

This chain joins TRBV4-3 and TRBJ1-2; possibly TRBD1 for D (5 bases). The CDR3 is 15 residues long. The germline CDR1 and CDR2 sequences are LGHNA and YSLEER. The V end was cut by 4 bases, the J end by 5 bases, with 17 bases between. The CDR3 reads CASSPRAGEGYGYTF. In DNA form, the CDR3 reads TGCGCCAGCAGCCCTCGTGCTGGAGAGGGGTATGGCTACACCTTC.

The CDR3 sequence: CASSYSQGAAYEQYF. The DNA for the CDR3 is TGTGCCAGCAGTTACTCGCAGGGGGCCGCCTACGAGCAGTACTTC. The genes are TRBV6-5 and TRBJ2-7; TRBD1 matches at 8 bases. The CDR3 runs 15 residues. V lost 0 bases to trimming and J lost 2 bases; unmatched junction nucleotides: 3. Germline V gene data show CDR1 as MNHEY and CDR2 as SVGAGI.

The chain couples TRBV4-2 to TRBJ1-1; the D is unclear. Germline V gene sequence: CDR1 LGHNA, CDR2 YNFKEQ. V lost 0 bases and J lost 2, with 10 bases in between. CDR3 length: 15 amino acids. The DNA of the CDR3 is TGTGCCAGCAGCCAAGAGCGGTCGGCAAACACTGAAGCTTTCTTT. Its protein product is CASSQERSANTEAFF.

The chain couples TRBV5-1 to TRBJ2-7; TRBD2 is a possible D gene (6 bases). V was cut by 3 bases and J by 0 bases, with 10 bases left in between. Germline V CDR1 and CDR2: SGHRS, YFSETQ. The CDR3 is 14 amino acids. The CDR3 sequence is CASSWRRDSYEQYF. CDR3 nucleotide sequence: TGCGCCAGCAGCTGGCGGCGGGACTCCTACGAGCAGTACTTC.

This chain connects TRBV7-9 to TRBJ2-3; D unclear. V dropped 5 bases and J dropped 4 bases, with 10 bases sitting between them. This CDR3 is 13 amino acids long. CDR1 is SEHNR, CDR2 FQNEAQ, per germline (reference sequence). CDR3 sequence: CASSPPFADTQYF. The CDR3 DNA sequence: TGTGCCAGCAGCCCCCCCTTCGCAGATACGCAGTATTTT.

The chain carries TRBV5-1 and TRBJ1-2; no clear D. From germline, CDR1 is SGHRS and CDR2 YFSETQ. The V end lost 4 bases, the J end lost 1 base, and 8 bases lay between the germline ends. The CDR3 contains 13 residues. CDR3: CASSPPYNYGYTF. The CDR3 coding sequence is TGCGCCAGCAGCCCACCATATAACTATGGCTACACCTTC.

V usage is TRBV27 and J usage is TRBJ1-2; D is unclear. The CDR3 sequence is 13 residues long. Trimming pared 10 bases from V and 8 bases from J, leaving 20 bases between. Germline-derived CDR1 and CDR2 are MNHEY and SMNVEV (reference sequence). CDR3 sequence reads: CATLSTPGNGYTF. CDR3 nucleotide sequence: TGTGCCACCCTATCCACCCCGGGGAACGGCTACACCTTC.

The chain joins TRBV28 to TRBJ2-2; D uncertain. The CDR3 spans 15 residues. Germline V gives CDR1 MDHEN, CDR2 SYDVKM. V was pared by 7 bases and J by 1 base, with 13 bases between. The CDR3 region is CASTLLGMNTGELFF. In DNA form, the CDR3 reads TGTGCCAGCACCCTGTTGGGGATGAACACCGGGGAGCTGTTTTTT.

The chain recombines TRBV27 with TRBJ2-1, with 7 nucleotides matching TRBD2. This CDR3 is 16 amino acids long. V was pared by 5 bases and J by 8 bases, with 15 bases of the junction left unmatched. CDR1 and CDR2 (germline): MNHEY, SMNVEV (reference sequence). CDR3 nucleotides: TGTGCCAGCAGTCCGACTAGCCGAAAGGCGGGCCATGAGCAGTTCTTC. Translation: CASSPTSRKAGHEQFF.

This sequence joins TRBV27 and TRBJ2-7; tentatively, D is TRBD1 (6 bases). This CDR3 is built from 14 residues. Between the trimmed V and J ends, which lost 3 bases and 1 base, there was a span of 10 bases. Germline V gene data show CDR1 as MNHEY and CDR2 as SMNVEV (reference sequence). The CDR3 region has the DNA TGTGCCAGCAGTTTTTTGGGGGCTTCCTACGAGCAGTACTTC. Encoded protein: CASSFLGASYEQYF.

This chain links TRBV6-5 with TRBJ2-7, with 7 bases that match TRBD1. This CDR3 contains 12 residues. CDR1 is MNHEY, CDR2 SVGAGI, per germline. V lost 4 bases, J lost 6 bases, and 3 bases stayed unmatched. CDR3 amino acids: CASSSGGFEQYF. As DNA, the CDR3 is TGTGCCAGCAGTTCAGGGGGTTTCGAGCAGTACTTC.

V gene TRBV6-6 combines with J gene TRBJ2-2, with 9 bases aligning to TRBD2. CDR1 MNHNY and CDR2 SVGAGI come from the germline V gene (reference sequence). CDR3 length: 16 amino acids. V shed 3 bases, J shed 6 bases, and the junction held 8 bases outside the gene matches. The CDR3 nucleotides read TGTGCCAGCAGTTATGCGGGAGGGCTCGGGGCCGGGGAGCTGTTTTTT. Residues: CASSYAGGLGAGELFF.

The J gene is TRBJ1-6, the V gene TRBV6-5, with a possible D match to TRBD1 (5 bases). V was pared by 7 bases and J by 10 bases, with 17 bases between. There are 14 residues in the CDR3. Looked up from germline, CDR1 is MNHEY and CDR2 is SVGAGI. Here the CDR3 reads CASKIVTEGSPLHF. The CDR3 nucleotides are TGTGCCAGCAAAATCGTGACCGAGGGGTCACCCCTCCACTTT.

The gene calls are TRBV7-9 and TRBJ1-2; TRBD1 is a possible D gene (5 bases). Germline assignment: CDR1 SEHNR and CDR2 FQNEAQ (reference sequence). The length of the CDR3 is 14 residues. V was shortened by 2 bases and J by 14 bases, with 21 bases between the two germline ends. For the CDR3, the DNA is TGTGCCAGCAGCTTACCCGCGGGACTGGACCCCCGGACCTTC. Translating gives CASSLPAGLDPRTF. The variable domain in full, completed from reference TRBV7-9 and TRBJ1-2, reads DTGVSQNPRHKITKRGQNVTFRCDPISEHNRLYWYRQTLGQGPEFLTYFQNEAQLEKSRLLSDRFSAERPKGSFSTLEIQRTEQGDSAMYLCASSLPAGLDPRTFGSGTRLTVV.

The chain employs TRBV6-1 and TRBJ1-1; weak D call: TRBD1 (5 bases). Germline values: CDR1 MNHNS, CDR2 SASEGT. The V end lost 0 bases, the J end lost 1 base, and 21 bases lay between the germline ends. This CDR3 has 19 amino acids. The chain's CDR3 is CASSEAVQWGVQQNTEAFF. In DNA, the CDR3 is TGTGCCAGCAGTGAAGCGGTTCAATGGGGGGTACAGCAGAACACTGAAGCTTTCTTT.

The rearrangement uses TRBV9 and TRBJ2-7, with D perhaps TRBD2 (5 bases). V dropped 4 bases and J dropped 2 bases, with 13 bases sitting between them. Germline V lookup: CDR1 SGDLS, CDR2 YYNGEE. The length of the CDR3 is 14 residues. CDR3 protein: CASSPADVAYEQYF. The CDR3 region has the DNA TGTGCCAGCAGCCCAGCGGACGTAGCCTACGAGCAGTACTTC.

The genes are TRBV5-5 and TRBJ2-1; D remains unclear. The CDR3 covers 12 residues. The V and J ends lost 0 bases and 9 bases respectively, with 7 bases between them. CDR1 is SGHKS, CDR2 YYEKEE, per germline (reference sequence). CDR3 sequence (DNA): TGTGCCAGCAGCTTGGAGGATACTGAGCAGTTCTTC. Residues: CASSLEDTEQFF. The variable domain in full, with the rest retrieved from reference TRBV5-5 and TRBJ2-1, is DAGVTQSPTHLIKTRGQQVTLRCSPISGHKSVSWYQQVLGQGPQFIFQYYEKEERGRGNFPDRFSARQFPNYSSELNVNALLLGDSALYLCASSLEDTEQFFGPGTRLTVL.